This TCR beta chain derives from a study of blood T cell repertoires in COVID-19. Study-level information: COVID-19 samples collected from the United States, Italy and Spain covered acute and convalescent phases. T cells, B-cell-depleted T cells, or PBMCs provided the cDNA or gDNA that served as material.

Authors' analysis steps: The authors estimated nucleated cell counts from reference gene primer amplification. The data were produced by immunoSEQ multiplex PCR, yet TCRdb's version contains in-frame clones alone and is incomplete. V and J calls and clone size are as listed in that table; D and trimming were resolved from the DNA. The sample records roughly 230,000 clones, approximately 84% being singletons. The CDR3 has 14 amino acids. The V end lost 0 bases, the J end lost 4 bases, and 8 bases lay between the germline ends. Germline loops: CDR1 SGHRS, CDR2 YFSETQ. This sequence originates from a man between 35 and 55 years old with acute or convalescent COVID-19. V and J are TRBV5-1 and TRBJ2-1; maybe TRBD1 (6 bases). The sample comprised peripheral blood. The CDR3 here is CASSLGDTYNEQFF. The CDR3 nucleotides read TGCGCCAGCAGCTTGGGGGACACTTACAATGAGCAGTTCTTC.